This T cell receptor (beta chain) was captured in a study of blood T cell repertoires in COVID-19. Study at large: The United States, Italy and Spain supplied acute and convalescent COVID-19 samples. Sources were T cells, B-cell-depleted T cells, or PBMCs; the material itself was cDNA or gDNA.

V shed 6 bases and J 5 bases; nucleotides not matched to a gene: 9. The CDR3 is 15 amino acids. CDR1 is MNHEY and CDR2 is SVGAGI in the germline V gene. The table came from immunoSEQ multiplex PCR; TCRdb's copy has only in-frame clones and leaves some out. Of 200,000 or so clones listed, more than 65% are singletons. V gene TRBV6-5 combines with J gene TRBJ1-4, with 7 bases fitting TRBD1. Sequencing was done on a sample of peripheral blood. The TCR sequence derives from a woman aged 55-75 years with acute or convalescent COVID-19. CDR3 region: CASRNLQGRNEKLFF. CDR3 DNA sequence: TGTGCCAGCAGGAATCTACAGGGGAGAAATGAAAAACTGTTTTTT.